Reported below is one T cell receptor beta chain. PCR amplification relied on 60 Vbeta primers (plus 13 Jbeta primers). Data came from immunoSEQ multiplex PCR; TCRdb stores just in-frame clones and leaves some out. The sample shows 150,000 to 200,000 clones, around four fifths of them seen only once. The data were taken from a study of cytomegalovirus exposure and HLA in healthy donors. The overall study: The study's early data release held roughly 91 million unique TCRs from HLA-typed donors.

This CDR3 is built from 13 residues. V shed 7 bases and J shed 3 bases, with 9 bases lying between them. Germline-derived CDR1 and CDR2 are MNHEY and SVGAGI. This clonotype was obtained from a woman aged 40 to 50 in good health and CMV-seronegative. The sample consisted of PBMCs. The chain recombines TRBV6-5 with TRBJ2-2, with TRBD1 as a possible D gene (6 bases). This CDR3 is CASIGQYTGELFF. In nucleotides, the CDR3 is TGTGCCAGCATTGGACAGTACACCGGGGAGCTGTTTTTT.